This T cell receptor (beta chain) was captured by sequencing in a study of identical twins. Study-level points and caveats: Low generation-probability sequences were in excess among twin-shared out-of-frame alpha sequences. The abundant beta clonotypes from cord blood had fewer insertions, and memory repertoires had none of this. The study found that models underestimated out-of-frame TCR alpha sharing in monozygotic twins. Findings came from cross-sectional statistics, without long-term follow-up of donors.

TCRdb re-called the 5' RACE reads through MiXCR, storing one row per CDR3 protein. The table includes some 660,000 distinct CDR3 sequences, under 9% detected once. Deletions cut 2 bases from V and 2 bases from J, with 17 bases between. The length of the CDR3 is 16 residues. In germline, CDR1 is SGHDT, CDR2 YYEEEE. As to this clonotype: What it binds is not known.

These data were also reused for a study on yellow fever vaccine responses in identical twins.

This receptor was identified in a woman in her late teens or twenties in good health. The chain has TRBV5-6 and TRBJ2-7; TRBD2 is a possible D gene (6 bases). Sample: PBMCs. The CDR3 here is CASSLAGTAKPYEQYF. CDR3 nucleotide sequence: TGTGCCAGCAGCTTAGCCGGGACTGCTAAACCCTACGAGCAGTACTTC.